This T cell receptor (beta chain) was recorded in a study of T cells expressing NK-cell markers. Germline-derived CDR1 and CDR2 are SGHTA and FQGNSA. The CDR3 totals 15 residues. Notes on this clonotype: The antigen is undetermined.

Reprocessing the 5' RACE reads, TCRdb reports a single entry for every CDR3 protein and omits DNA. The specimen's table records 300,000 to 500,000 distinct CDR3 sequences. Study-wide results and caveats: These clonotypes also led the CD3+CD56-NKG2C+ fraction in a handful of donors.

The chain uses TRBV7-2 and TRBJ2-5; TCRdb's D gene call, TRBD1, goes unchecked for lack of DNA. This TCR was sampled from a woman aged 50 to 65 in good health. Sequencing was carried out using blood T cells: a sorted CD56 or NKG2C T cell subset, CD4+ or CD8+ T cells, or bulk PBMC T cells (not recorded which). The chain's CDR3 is CASSPGTFRQETQYF.